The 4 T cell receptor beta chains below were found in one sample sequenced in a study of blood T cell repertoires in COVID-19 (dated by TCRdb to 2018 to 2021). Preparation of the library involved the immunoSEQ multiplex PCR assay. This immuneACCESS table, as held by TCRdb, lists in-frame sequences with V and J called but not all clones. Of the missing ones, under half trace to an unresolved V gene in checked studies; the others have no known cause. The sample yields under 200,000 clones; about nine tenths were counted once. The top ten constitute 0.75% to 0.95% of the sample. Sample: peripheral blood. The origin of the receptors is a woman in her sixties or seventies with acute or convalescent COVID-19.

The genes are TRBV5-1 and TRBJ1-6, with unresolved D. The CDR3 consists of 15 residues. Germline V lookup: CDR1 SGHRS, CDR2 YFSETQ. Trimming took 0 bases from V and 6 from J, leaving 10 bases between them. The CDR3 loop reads CASSLGQAGNSPLHF. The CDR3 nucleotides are TGCGCCAGCAGCTTGGGGCAGGCCGGTAATTCACCCCTCCACTTT.

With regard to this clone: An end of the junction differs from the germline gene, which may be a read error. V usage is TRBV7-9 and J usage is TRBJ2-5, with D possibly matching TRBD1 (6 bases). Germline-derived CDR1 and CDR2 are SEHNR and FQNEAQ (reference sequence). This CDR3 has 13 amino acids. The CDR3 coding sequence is TGTGCCGGCAGCTTCGCAGGGGAAGAGACCCAGTACTTC. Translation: CAGSFAGEETQYF.

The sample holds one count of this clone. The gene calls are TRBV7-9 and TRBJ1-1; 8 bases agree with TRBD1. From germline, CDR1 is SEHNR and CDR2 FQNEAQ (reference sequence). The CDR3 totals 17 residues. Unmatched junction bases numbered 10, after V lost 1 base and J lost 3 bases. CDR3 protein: CASSLGQGTFYHTEAFF. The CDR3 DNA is TGTGCCAGCAGCTTAGGACAGGGGACCTTCTACCACACTGAAGCTTTCTTT.

This CDR3 is CASSQGLGEQYF. Written as DNA, the CDR3 is TGTGCCAGCAGCCAAGGACTGGGCGAGCAGTACTTC. V usage is TRBV3-1 (or the pseudogene TRBV3-2) and J usage is TRBJ2-7, with D unresolved. This CDR3 comprises 12 residues. CDR1 is LGHDT and CDR2 is YNNKEL in the germline V gene (reference sequence). Trimming took 1 base from V and 6 from J, leaving 7 bases between them.